This TCR beta chain stems from a study of blood T cell repertoires in COVID-19. Study information: Acute-phase and convalescent COVID-19 samples originated in the United States, Italy and Spain.

After removal of 5 bases from V and 9 bases from J, the junction contained 18 bases not matched to a gene. Germline V gene data show CDR1 as MNHEY and CDR2 as SMNVEV (reference sequence). The CDR3 contains 18 residues. In the study's own analysis: Researchers report that nucleated cell counts were estimated from reference gene primer amplification. Data came from immunoSEQ multiplex PCR; TCRdb stores just in-frame clones and leaves some out. The V and J calls and the clone size are those of that table, but D and trimming were determined from the DNA. Here the sample spans about 200,000 clones, approximately 83% being singletons. This study enrolled people aged about 18 to 90 from roughly 24 US geographic areas. Self-reported history from a screening survey and questionnaire set each donor's cohort.

This clonotype originated in a man between 40 and 49 years old who had recovered from COVID-19. The chain has TRBV27 and TRBJ2-1; 11 bases fit TRBD2. Sequences were obtained from PBMCs or T cells enriched from blood (not recorded which). DNA for the CDR3: TGTGCCAGCAGTGACCGGACTAGCGGGCTCATTTCTTGGGGTGAGCAGTTCTTC. Its protein is CASSDRTSGLISWGEQFF.